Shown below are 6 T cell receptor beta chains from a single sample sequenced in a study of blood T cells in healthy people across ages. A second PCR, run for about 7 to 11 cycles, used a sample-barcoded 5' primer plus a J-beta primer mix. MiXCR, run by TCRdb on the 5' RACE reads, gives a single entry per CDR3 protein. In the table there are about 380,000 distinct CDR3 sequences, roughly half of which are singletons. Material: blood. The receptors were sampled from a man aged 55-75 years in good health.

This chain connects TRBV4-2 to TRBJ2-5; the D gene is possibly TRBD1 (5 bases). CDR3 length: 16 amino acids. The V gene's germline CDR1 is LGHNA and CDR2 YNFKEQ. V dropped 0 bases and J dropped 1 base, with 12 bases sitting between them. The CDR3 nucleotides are TGTGCCAGCAGCCAAGAGGACGCAGGGCCCCAAGAGACCCAGTACTTC. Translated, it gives CASSQEDAGPQETQYF.

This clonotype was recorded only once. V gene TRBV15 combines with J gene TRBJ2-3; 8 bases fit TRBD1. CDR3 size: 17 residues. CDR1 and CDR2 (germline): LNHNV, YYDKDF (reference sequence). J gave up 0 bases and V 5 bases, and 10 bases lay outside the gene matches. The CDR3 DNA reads TGTGCCACCAGCCGAGGGGCGAGGACAGGGAGCACAGATACGCAGTATTTT. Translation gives CATSRGARTGSTDTQYF.

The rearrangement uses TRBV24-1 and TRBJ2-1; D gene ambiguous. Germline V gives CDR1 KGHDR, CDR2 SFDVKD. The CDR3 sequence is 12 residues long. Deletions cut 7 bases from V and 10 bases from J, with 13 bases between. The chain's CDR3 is CATSETQYEQFF. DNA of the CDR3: TGTGCCACCAGCGAGACACAGTACGAGCAGTTCTTC.

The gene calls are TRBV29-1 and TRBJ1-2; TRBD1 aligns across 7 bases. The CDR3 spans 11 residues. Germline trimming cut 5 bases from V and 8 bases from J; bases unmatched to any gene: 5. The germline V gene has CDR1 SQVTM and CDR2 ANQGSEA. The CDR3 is CSVTQGVGYTF. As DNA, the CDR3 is TGCAGCGTTACCCAGGGGGTAGGCTACACCTTC.

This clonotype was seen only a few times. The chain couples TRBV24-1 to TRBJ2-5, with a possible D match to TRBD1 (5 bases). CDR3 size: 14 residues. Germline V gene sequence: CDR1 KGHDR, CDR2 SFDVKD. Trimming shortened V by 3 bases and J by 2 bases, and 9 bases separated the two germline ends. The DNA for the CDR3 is TGTGCCACCAGTGATGTCAACAGGCAAGAGACCCAGTACTTC. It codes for CATSDVNRQETQYF.

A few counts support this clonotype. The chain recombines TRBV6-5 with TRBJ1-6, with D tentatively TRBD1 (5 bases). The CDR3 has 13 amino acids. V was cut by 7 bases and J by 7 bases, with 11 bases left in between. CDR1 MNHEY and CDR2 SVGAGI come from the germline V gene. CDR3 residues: CASTLSGNSPLHF. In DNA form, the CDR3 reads TGTGCCAGCACCCTCTCAGGGAATTCACCCCTCCACTTT.